This TCR beta chain was found in a study of blood T cell repertoires in COVID-19. Libraries were prepared by immunoSEQ multiplex PCR; TCRdb keeps only in-frame clonotypes and omits some of them. The sample includes roughly 400,000 clones, approximately 91% of them seen just once. This clone was recorded once. In germline, CDR1 is LNHNV, CDR2 YYDKDF (reference sequence). This CDR3 comprises 16 residues. Trimming stripped 2 bases from V and 3 bases from J, with 15 bases between. The chain couples TRBV15 to TRBJ2-3; a weak D match, TRBD1 (6 bases). Source material: PBMCs or T cells enriched from blood (not recorded which). The clonotype originates from a woman aged 40 to 55 with acute COVID-19. CDR3 protein: CATSRSGTTITDTQYF. The DNA for the CDR3 is TGTGCCACCAGCAGATCCGGGACAACAATAACAGATACGCAGTATTTT.